The entry below gives a single T cell receptor beta chain sequence along with its context. This clone's antigen is unknown. Per-base qualities were not stored, and no clone one base away is much larger. Per the publication, the treatment or condition label means: in vitro stimulation with specific CMV peptide epitopes to enrich CMV-specific T cells. The listed sequencing device is Illumina HiSeq 1500. The raw public reads went through TCRdb reprocessing: fastp at Q25, MiXCR clone calling, in-frame beta chains kept. Entries that share a CDR3 protein sequence are merged under the most common genes and DNA. Across this sample there are a few hundred thousand distinct CDR3 sequences, with around two fifths seen only once. The ten largest clones represent 48% of the sample. The data were obtained in a study of T cell repertoires in cytomegalovirus infection (dated by TCRdb to between 2018 and 2021). As for the study more broadly: The peptide stimulations were aimed at well-studied HLA-B-restricted epitopes as well as recently identified HLA-C-restricted CMV epitopes, whose presentation resists viral immunomodulation. The HLA type of each donor mattered for the analysis, because public TCR beta signatures pointed to carriage of CMV infection along with the matching HLA type. General study outcomes and caveats: In both this cohort and an independent roughly 400-donor cohort, the cumulative frequency of public TCR beta family members distinguished carriers of CMV infection plus the relevant HLA type. The ex vivo response was dominated by HLA-C-restricted CMV-specific TCR beta clonotypes, which also provided the single most frequent clonotype in two of eight donors.

The CDR3, from cysteine to phenylalanine, totals 16 residues. Only CDR3 DNA is held: 48 bases, read in frame from base 1. V and J are trimmed by 7 bases and 0 bases, and the gene matches miss 11 bases of the junction. Taken from the germline V gene, the CDR1 and CDR2 loops are SGHTA and FQGNSA. This receptor chain uses TRBV7-2 and TRBJ1-2; 7 middle bases align to TRBD1. Sequenced here: cultured PBMCs, sampled from culture after CMV antigen stimulation. The receptor's source is a human donor in good health (CMV status not recorded). Some clones in this sample may be carry-over from other donors' samples. DNA sequence: TGTGCCAGCACCCGAGTCTTTCAGGGGGCTAACTATGGCTACACCTTC. It translates to CASTRVFQGANYGYTF.